A selection of T cell receptor beta chains follows, all from one sample in a study of blood T cell repertoires in COVID-19. Using immunoSEQ multiplex PCR, the repertoire was profiled, and TCRdb retains in-frame clones only, with some absent. Of under 350,000 clones listed, around 86% are singletons. Sequencing was carried out using PBMCs or T cells enriched from blood (not recorded which). The receptor set was obtained from a woman under 30 who had recovered from COVID-19. The conserved cysteine and the conserved F or W are not part of the CDR3 here. Rows give clone size only sometimes, using once, few, many, or a class for an expanded clone.

clone_size v_call cdr3_aa
NA TRBV28 ASRVADNTDTQY
NA TRBV30 ASLAGVGDTQY
NA TRBV28 ASLRQGDYEQY
NA TRBV10-1 ASSSTWCEQF
once TRBV30 ATRTGGATEAF
NA TRBV5-8 ASSFYGQTNEKLF
NA TRBV6-6 ASSNGKRGDIQY
NA TRBV30 AGNTLAGDSGANVLT
NA TRBV10-3 AIRGTAELGEKLF
NA TRBV5-1 ASSGGLADGSYEQY
NA TRBV7-9 ASSTTSGRRNEQF
NA TRBV24-1 ATSDLRGPGTKFEETQY
NA TRBV24-1 ATSDLQGSTDTQY
NA TRBV7-2 ASSFPSGQERNTEAF
few TRBV4-3 ASSQEEFREQY
NA TRBV10-1 ASSEGGSSYEQY
NA TRBV12-3/TRBV12-4 ASSLGQGIGYT
few TRBV19 ASTMSGQGSYEQY
NA TRBV7-9 ASSLPRQGWAYEQY
NA TRBV14 ASSRAGGSYEQY
NA TRBV7-8 ASSLALGTGAFYEQY
NA TRBV19 ASSTPTGNYGYT
NA TRBV5-4 ASSLVAGPGNNEQF